What follows is one T cell receptor (beta chain) and its context. Its antigen is unidentified. The table came from immunoSEQ multiplex PCR; TCRdb's copy has only in-frame clones and leaves some out. Of some 38,000 clones listed, roughly 92% are singletons. The sample is drawn from a study of a mutant IDH1 vaccine in newly diagnosed glioma. As for the study in general: Treated patients had a mean age of 40.4 years and a sex split that was roughly 62% male and roughly 38% female.

Germline V gives CDR1 LGHNA, CDR2 YSLEER. V gave up 0 bases and J gave up 6 bases, with 15 bases separating them. The CDR3 spans 16 residues. The time point here: baseline, week 1 (first vaccination visit). Treatment meaning: pre-vaccination baseline after standard-of-care therapy. Study findings and constraints: About 92% of patients showed vaccine-induced immune responses across multiple MHC alleles.

The V call is TRBV4-3, the J call TRBJ2-1, with D hard to call. The sample in question was PBMCs, obtained from a glioma patient treated with radiotherapy, temozolomide or both. The clonotype was recovered from a man aged 18 to 29 with glioma. The CDR3 region is CASSQDRGPLGNEQFF. Here the CDR3 DNA reads TGCGCCAGCAGCCAAGATCGAGGCCCCTTGGGCAATGAGCAGTTCTTC.